Each of the 25 T cell receptor beta chains below was sequenced from the same sample in a study of blood T cell repertoires in COVID-19. TCRdb's copy holds only in-frame clones and misses some; the assay was immunoSEQ multiplex PCR. Of hundreds of thousands of clones in the sample, over 75% are singletons; the top ten hold 1% to 1.3%. Sequencing was done on a sample of PBMCs or T cells enriched from blood (not recorded which). Receptors originate from a man aged 30 to 39 who had recovered from COVID-19.

This clone was observed a single time. The V and J genes are TRBV7-9 and TRBJ2-5, with TRBD2 matching over 10 bases. CDR1 and CDR2 (germline): SEHNR, FQNEAQ (reference sequence). V shed 1 base, J shed 2 bases, and the junction held 4 bases outside the gene matches. This CDR3 contains 16 residues. The CDR3 sequence: CASSLGIAGGQETQYF. The CDR3 DNA reads as TGTGCCAGCAGCTTAGGGATAGCGGGAGGTCAAGAGACCCAGTACTTC.

V usage is TRBV7-8 and J usage is TRBJ2-4; 8 positions agree with TRBD2. The CDR3 is 19 residues long. The V segment lost 0 bases and the J segment 6 bases; nucleotides outside the gene matches: 16. Germline CDR1 SGHVS, CDR2 FQNEAQ. The CDR3 protein is CASSLALSGRAGVGNIQYF. The CDR3 DNA is TGTGCCAGCAGCTTAGCGCTAAGCGGGAGAGCGGGAGTGGGAAACATTCAGTACTTC.

The CDR3 region has the DNA TGCGCCAGCAGCCCCCTGTCTAGCGGGAGTTTCGGGGAGCTGTTTTTT. Residues: CASSPLSSGSFGELFF. The rearrangement links TRBV5-1 to TRBJ2-2, with 10 nucleotides matching TRBD2. Germline loops: CDR1 SGHRS, CDR2 YFSETQ. The length of the CDR3 is 16 residues. Losses at the gene ends were 4 bases for V and 7 bases for J; bases not matched to a gene: 10.

The V call is TRBV7-7, the J call TRBJ2-5; D may be TRBD2 (5 bases). The CDR3 runs to 15 residues. V lost 0 bases to trimming and J lost 5 bases, with 13 bases between them. The germline V gene encodes CDR1 SSHAT and CDR2 FNYEAQ (reference sequence). CDR3 in DNA: TGTGCCAGCAGCTTAGCGCCGAGCGGCAGGGAGACCCAGTACTTC. This gives the protein CASSLAPSGRETQYF.

The rearrangement joins TRBV25-1 to TRBJ2-2, with 7 nucleotides matching TRBD2. From germline, CDR1 is MGHDK and CDR2 SYGVNS. CDR3 length: 16 residues. V gave up 1 base and J gave up 5 bases; unmatched junction bases: 7. In DNA form, the CDR3 reads TGTGCCAGCAGTGAATTAGTAGCGGGTGGAACCGGGGAGCTGTTTTTT. Translating gives CASSELVAGGTGELFF.

This rearrangement joins TRBV7-9 to TRBJ2-7; no reliable D call. The CDR3 totals 12 residues. Germline CDR1 is SEHNR and CDR2 is FQNEAQ (reference sequence). V was clipped by 7 bases and J by 2 bases, with 9 bases between them. CDR3 protein: CASTSSPYEQYF. In DNA, the CDR3 is TGTGCCAGCACCTCCTCTCCCTACGAGCAGTACTTC.

This clone was counted between two and nine times. This chain joins TRBV20-1 and TRBJ1-2, with D unresolved. This CDR3 spans 11 amino acids. From germline, CDR1 is DFQATT and CDR2 SNEGSKA (reference sequence). Between the trimmed V and J ends, which lost 6 bases and 13 bases, there was a span of 18 bases. This CDR3 is CSARVSRLCTF. The DNA of the CDR3 is TGCAGTGCCCGGGTCTCCCGTTTGTGCACCTTC.

The V gene is TRBV5-1, the J gene TRBJ1-4, with 10 bases that match TRBD1. Germline-derived CDR1 and CDR2 are SGHRS and YFSETQ. With 0 bases clipped from V and 8 bases from J, the junction kept 7 bases outside the gene matches. This CDR3 contains 16 residues. DNA for the CDR3: TGCGCCAGCAGCTTGGGACAGGGGGCAGGATACGAAAAACTGTTTTTT. This codes for CASSLGQGAGYEKLFF.

The chain combines TRBV19 with TRBJ2-2, with no clear D. The CDR3 spans 13 residues. The germline V gene encodes CDR1 LNHDA and CDR2 SQIVND (reference sequence). V lost 7 bases and J lost 4, with 10 bases in between. The CDR3, as DNA: TGTGCCAGTATTCCCACTCCCACCGGGGAGCTGTTTTTT. Translating gives CASIPTPTGELFF.

This clone is a singleton in its sample. The rearrangement uses TRBV6-4 and TRBJ2-7; 7 bases agree with TRBD2. V dropped 8 bases and J dropped 2; count of bases not matched to a gene: 6. Germline V gene data show CDR1 as MRHNA and CDR2 as SNTAGT. The CDR3 extends over 13 amino acids. The CDR3 is CASPSGVPYEQYF. CDR3 DNA sequence: TGTGCCAGCCCCAGCGGGGTCCCCTACGAGCAGTACTTC.

The J gene is TRBJ1-5, the V gene TRBV11-2, with TRBD1 as a possible D gene (5 bases). The germline V gene encodes CDR1 SGHAT and CDR2 FQNNGV. V was clipped by 1 base and J by 5 bases, with 12 bases between them. CDR3 length equals 15 residues. DNA for the CDR3: TGTGCCAGCAGCTTAGGGTCAGGGCCCTATCAGCCCCAGCATTTT. Translating gives CASSLGSGPYQPQHF.

This clone was seen only once. The chain combines TRBV5-1 with TRBJ2-3; 7 nucleotides match TRBD1. The length of the CDR3 is 14 residues. The germline CDR1 and CDR2 sequences are SGHRS and YFSETQ. The ends lost 2 bases at V and 4 bases at J; junction bases unmatched: 4. The CDR3 nucleotides are TGCGCCAGCAGCTTAGACAGGGCGGCAGATACGCAGTATTTT. Its protein product is CASSLDRAADTQYF.

CDR3: CASSQDVPGGNVYEQYF. In nucleotides, the CDR3 is TGCGCCAGCAGCCAAGATGTGCCAGGGGGCAATGTCTACGAGCAGTACTTC. The chain joins TRBV4-1 to TRBJ2-7; 8 bases fit TRBD1. The CDR3 has 17 residues. Looked up from germline, CDR1 is MGHRA and CDR2 is YSYEKL. With 0 bases clipped from V and 3 bases from J, the junction kept 10 bases outside the gene matches.

This rearrangement joins TRBV27 to TRBJ1-5, with no clear D. Trimming stripped 2 bases from V and 0 bases from J, with 14 bases between. Germline V gives CDR1 MNHEY, CDR2 SMNVEV (reference sequence). The CDR3 spans 17 residues. This CDR3 is CASSLGYSSDSNQPQHF. The DNA of the CDR3 is TGTGCCAGCAGTTTAGGGTACAGCAGTGATAGCAATCAGCCCCAGCATTTT.

The V gene is TRBV11-2, the J gene TRBJ1-6; D perhaps matches TRBD1 (6 bases). V lost 5 bases, J lost 4 bases, and 9 bases lay in between. Germline V gene sequence: CDR1 SGHAT, CDR2 FQNNGV. The CDR3 is 14 amino acids. The DNA for the CDR3 is TGTGCCAGCAGCCCCGGACAGTATAATTCACCCCTCCACTTT. This sequence encodes CASSPGQYNSPLHF.

The chain couples TRBV27 to TRBJ1-1, with 8 bases lining up with TRBD1. Germline trimming cut 4 bases from V and 0 bases from J; bases unmatched to any gene: 1. Germline V CDR1 and CDR2: MNHEY, SMNVEV (reference sequence). This CDR3 spans 14 amino acids. CDR3: CASSYRGLNTEAFF. The CDR3, as DNA: TGTGCCAGCAGTTACAGGGGGTTGAACACTGAAGCTTTCTTT.

This clone has just a few counts. The sample carries other DNA sequences with the same CDR3. V gene TRBV11-2 combines with J gene TRBJ1-1; TRBD1 is a possible D gene (6 bases). This CDR3 is built from 15 residues. Trimming took 1 base from V and 0 from J, leaving 9 bases between them. Looked up from germline, CDR1 is SGHAT and CDR2 is FQNNGV. CDR3 residues: CASSLAGGLNTEAFF. The DNA for the CDR3 is TGTGCCAGCAGCTTAGCCGGGGGGCTGAACACTGAAGCTTTCTTT.

This clone came up once. V and J are TRBV18 and TRBJ2-1; 12 bases line up with TRBD2. CDR1 and CDR2 (germline): KGHSH, LQKENI. The CDR3 totals 17 residues. V shed 0 bases and J 9 bases; nucleotides not matched to a gene: 9. In DNA, the CDR3 is TGTGCCAGCTCACCACCGTCCCCCGGACTAGCGGGAAGTGAGCAGTTCTTC. Protein: CASSPPSPGLAGSEQFF.

As concerns this clone: Within the sample, other DNA sequences also encode this same CDR3. The chain carries TRBV18 and TRBJ1-1; weak D call: TRBD1 (6 bases). Germline V lookup: CDR1 KGHSH, CDR2 LQKENI. The CDR3 is 14 residues long. Deletions cut 3 bases from V and 1 base from J, with 9 bases between. The CDR3 spells CASSPQGTNTEAFF. The CDR3, as DNA: TGTGCCAGCTCACCCCAGGGGACGAACACTGAAGCTTTCTTT.

V and J are TRBV20-1 and TRBJ1-2; D not certain. Germline CDR1 and CDR2: DFQATT and SNEGSKA (reference sequence). The ends were cut back, 3 bases at V and 7 bases at J, with 15 bases in the middle. The CDR3 length is 13 residues. The CDR3 DNA sequence: TGCAGTGCTAGTCTAAACTCTGCCCGTGGCTACACCTTC. It is translated as CSASLNSARGYTF.

This rearrangement joins TRBV21-1 to TRBJ1-4. TRBV21-1 constitutes a pseudogene. The CDR3 extends over 14 amino acids. The CDR3: CASTFPELGEKLFF. The DNA for the CDR3 is TGTGCCAGCACCTTCCCCGAACTCGGGGAAAAACTGTTTTTT.

The chain employs TRBV7-9 and TRBJ2-3; 11 bases match TRBD2. The length of the CDR3 is 16 residues. Germline trimming cut 5 bases from V and 6 bases from J; bases unmatched to any gene: 10. CDR1 and CDR2 (germline): SEHNR, FQNEAQ (reference sequence). Written as DNA, the CDR3 is TGTGCCAGCAGCGGACTAGCGGGTCCAGCAAGGGATACGCAGTATTTT. Amino acids: CASSGLAGPARDTQYF.

This clone is a singleton in its sample. The V gene is TRBV11-2, the J gene TRBJ2-2; a weak D match, TRBD2 (5 bases). The CDR3 has 16 residues. Germline loops: CDR1 SGHAT, CDR2 FQNNGV. V shed 2 bases and J shed 0 bases, with 10 bases lying between them. This chain's CDR3 is CASSLWSGANTGELFF. CDR3 coding DNA: TGTGCCAGCAGCTTATGGTCCGGGGCGAACACCGGGGAGCTGTTTTTT.

The chain carries TRBV28 and TRBJ2-1; possibly TRBD1 for D (6 bases). Germline lookup yields CDR1 MDHEN and CDR2 SYDVKM. V was pared by 6 bases and J by 10 bases, with 16 bases between. The CDR3 has 13 residues. The chain's CDR3 is CASREQGRQEQFF. CDR3 nucleotide sequence: TGTGCCAGCAGGGAACAGGGTCGGCAAGAGCAGTTCTTC.

This chain connects TRBV29-1 to TRBJ2-2; weak D call: TRBD1 (6 bases). This CDR3 is built from 14 residues. Germline CDR1 SQVTM, CDR2 ANQGSEA. Trimming removed 7 bases at V and 5 bases at J, with 17 bases between. CDR3 region: CSALRDTTTGELFF. For the CDR3, the DNA is TGCAGCGCCCTCCGGGACACCACTACCGGGGAGCTGTTTTTT.